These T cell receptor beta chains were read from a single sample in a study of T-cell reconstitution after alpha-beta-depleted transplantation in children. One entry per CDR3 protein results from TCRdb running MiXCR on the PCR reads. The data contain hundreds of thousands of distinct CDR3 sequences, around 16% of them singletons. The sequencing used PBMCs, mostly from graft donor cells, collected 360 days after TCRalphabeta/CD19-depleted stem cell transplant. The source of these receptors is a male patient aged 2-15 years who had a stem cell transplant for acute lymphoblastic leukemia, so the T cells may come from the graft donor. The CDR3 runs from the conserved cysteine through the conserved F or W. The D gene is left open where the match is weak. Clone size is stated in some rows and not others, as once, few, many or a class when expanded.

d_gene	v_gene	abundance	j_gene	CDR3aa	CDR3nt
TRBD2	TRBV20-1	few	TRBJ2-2	CSARGPGLAGSTGELFF	TGCAGTGCTAGAGGTCCGGGACTAGCGGGAAGTACCGGGGAGCTGTTTTTT
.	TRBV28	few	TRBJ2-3	CASSPPNIGLTTDTQYF	TGTGCCAGCAGTCCCCCAAACATAGGACTAACCACAGATACGCAGTATTTT
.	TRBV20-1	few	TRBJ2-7	CSARGDSYEQYF	TGCAGTGCTAGAGGGGACTCGTACGAGCAGTACTTC
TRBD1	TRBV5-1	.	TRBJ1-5	CASSLEGQFRGNQPQHF	TGCGCCAGCAGCTTGGAGGGACAGTTTCGAGGCAATCAGCCCCAGCATTTT
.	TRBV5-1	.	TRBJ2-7	CASGQSSYEQYF	TGCGCTTCCGGTCAGAGCTCCTACGAGCAGTACTTC
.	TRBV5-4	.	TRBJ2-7	CASSWEQPYEQYF	TGTGCCAGCAGCTGGGAACAGCCCTACGAGCAGTACTTC
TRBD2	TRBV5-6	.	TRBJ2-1	CASSSMGGIGNEQFF	TGTGCCAGCAGCTCGATGGGGGGGATAGGGAATGAGCAGTTCTTC
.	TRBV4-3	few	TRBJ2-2	CASSQVGLTGELFF	TGCGCCAGCAGCCAAGTGGGACTGACCGGGGAGCTGTTTTTT
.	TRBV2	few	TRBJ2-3	CASSGGRDTQYF	TGTGCCAGCAGTGGAGGGCGGGATACGCAGTATTTT
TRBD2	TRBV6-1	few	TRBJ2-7	CASSPRLAGAEQYF	TGTGCCAGCAGTCCCCGACTAGCGGGAGCCGAGCAGTACTTC
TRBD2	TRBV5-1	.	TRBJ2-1	CASNPGTSGATEQFF	TGCGCCAGCAACCCCGGGACTAGCGGAGCTACTGAGCAGTTCTTC
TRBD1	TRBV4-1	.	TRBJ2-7	CASSLRDSSYEQYF	TGCGCCAGCAGTCTTAGGGACAGCTCCTACGAGCAGTACTTC
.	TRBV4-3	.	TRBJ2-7	CASSQDLEGPYEQYF	TGCGCCAGCAGCCAAGACCTTGAGGGACCCTACGAGCAGTACTTC
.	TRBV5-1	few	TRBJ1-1	CASIAPSGIEAFF	TGCGCCAGCATAGCCCCCTCCGGGATCGAAGCTTTCTTT
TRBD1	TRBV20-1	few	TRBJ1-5	CSARVGTASNQPQHF	TGCAGTGCTAGAGTCGGGACAGCTAGCAATCAGCCCCAGCATTTT
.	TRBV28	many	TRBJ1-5	CASSFEGGRRVWPQHF	TGTGCCAGCAGTTTCGAGGGGGGGCGCAGGGTATGGCCCCAGCATTTT
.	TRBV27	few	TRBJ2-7	CASSYRAGASYEQYF	TGTGCCAGCAGTTACCGGGCGGGCGCGAGTTACGAGCAGTACTTC
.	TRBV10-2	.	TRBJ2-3	CASSENLSPDTQYF	TGCGCCAGCAGTGAAAACTTGTCCCCAGATACGCAGTATTTT
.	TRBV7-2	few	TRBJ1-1	CASRGGLNTEAFF	TGTGCCAGCAGGGGGGGTCTGAACACTGAAGCTTTCTTT
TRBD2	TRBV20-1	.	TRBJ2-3	CSASSREPLNTQYF	TGCAGTGCTAGCTCGCGGGAGCCTCTGAATACGCAGTATTTT
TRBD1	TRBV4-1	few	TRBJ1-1	CASSPGQGTEAFF	TGCGCCAGCAGTCCCGGACAGGGCACTGAAGCTTTCTTT